The rows below give T cell receptor beta chains drawn from one sample of a study of T cell responses to AZD1222 COVID-19 vaccine. Here immunoSEQ multiplex PCR was the method, and the copy in TCRdb shows in-frame clones only, minus some. Of about 140,000 clones listed, more than 85% are singletons. Specimen: peripheral blood, collected on day 0 of MenACWY control vaccination. Source of these receptors: an adult in good health. Each CDR3 is given with its conserved first and last residue. The D gene is left open where the match is weak. Not all rows give a size; the values are once, few, many and, for expanded clones, a class.

v_call,j_call,d_call,clone_size,cdr3_nt,cdr3_aa
TRBV2,TRBJ1-5,.,.,TGTGCCAGCAGTGAACTTCACAGGAATAGCAATCAGCCCCAGCATTTT,CASSELHRNSNQPQHF
TRBV9,TRBJ1-1,.,.,TGTGCCAGCAGCGTAGGAAGTCGGACGGAGAACACTGAAGCTTTCTTT,CASSVGSRTENTEAFF
TRBV2,TRBJ2-7,TRBD2,.,TGTGCCAGCAGTGGAGGGGTCGGCGGGAGTATCCACGAGCAGTACTTC,CASSGGVGGSIHEQYF
TRBV2,TRBJ2-3,.,.,TGTGCCAGCAGTGACAGAACAGATACGCAGTATTTT,CASSDRTDTQYF
TRBV29-1,TRBJ1-4,TRBD1,.,TGCAGCGTACAGGGGGCTCTTAATGAAAAACTGTTTTTT,CSVQGALNEKLFF
TRBV27,TRBJ1-5,TRBD1,.,TGTGCCAGCAGTTTAGGACAGGGGGTTAATCAGCCCCAGCATTTT,CASSLGQGVNQPQHF
TRBV19,TRBJ2-5,.,few,TGTGCCAGTAGAGGGCTCGACAAAGAGACCCAGTACTTC,CASRGLDKETQYF
TRBV13,TRBJ1-2,TRBD1,.,TGTGCCAGCAGCCCTTCGGACAGGCATGGCTACACCTTC,CASSPSDRHGYTF
TRBV27,TRBJ2-2,.,once,TGTGCCAGCAGTTCAAGGAGGGGCCTTGCCGGGGAGCTGTTTTTT,CASSSRRGLAGELFF
TRBV19,TRBJ2-7,TRBD2,.,TGTGCCCGACTCGGGGGGGGGAACGTCTCCTACGAGCAGTACTTC,CARLGGGNVSYEQYF
TRBV10-3,TRBJ2-7,TRBD2,.,TGTGCCATCGCCCCGGGACTAGCCGTCTACGAGCAGTACTTC,CAIAPGLAVYEQYF
TRBV7-9,TRBJ2-7,.,once,TGTGCCAGCAGCTTAGCGGGGGGTTACGAGCAGTACTTC,CASSLAGGYEQYF
TRBV5-8,TRBJ1-1,.,.,TGTTCCTCAGGGCTAGGACTTGCCACTGAAGCTTTCTTT,CSSGLGLATEAFF
TRBV11-2,TRBJ2-1,TRBD2,.,TGTGCCAGCAGCTCTCAGCGGGACCGATACAATGAGCAGTTCTTC,CASSSQRDRYNEQFF
TRBV4-1,TRBJ1-1,.,.,TGCGCCAGCAGCCAAATCGAAGGTCGGGACACCCTGGGGACTGAAGCTTTCTTT,CASSQIEGRDTLGTEAFF
TRBV25-1,TRBJ1-1,.,.,TGTGCCAGCAGTGAATTGGTAACAGGGACTGAAGCTTTCTTT,CASSELVTGTEAFF
TRBV3-1/TRBV3-2,TRBJ1-6,.,once,TGTGCCAGCAGCCAAGAGTTGGTTAATTCACCCCTCCACTTT,CASSQELVNSPLHF
TRBV7-9,TRBJ1-2,.,.,TGTGCCAGCAGCTCCTGGGACATCCGTAACTATGGCTACACCTTC,CASSSWDIRNYGYTF
TRBV2,TRBJ1-1,.,.,TGTGCCAGCACAGAATGGGGGCGGACTGAAGCTTTCTTT,CASTEWGRTEAFF
TRBV14,TRBJ2-7,.,.,TGTGCCAGCAGCCAACGAATGGGACATAGCTCCTACGAGCAGTACTTC,CASSQRMGHSSYEQYF
TRBV7-9,TRBJ2-3,.,few,TGTGCCAGCAGCTGGGAAAAAGATACGCAGTATTTT,CASSWEKDTQYF
TRBV18,TRBJ1-6,.,.,TGTGCCAGCTCCTCGGGAGGACCTTTATTCGGATCACCCCTCCACTTT,CASSSGGPLFGSPLHF
TRBV7-9,TRBJ1-2,.,.,TGTGCCAGCAGCTTGGTCCTATATGGCTACACCTTC,CASSLVLYGYTF
TRBV7-9,TRBJ1-1,TRBD1,.,TGTGCCAGCAGAGCCGACAGGGCCGCTTTCTTT,CASRADRAAFF
TRBV2,TRBJ2-5,.,once,TGTGCCAGCGGGCAGGGGGGGGTGTATCAAGAGACCCAGTACTTC,CASGQGGVYQETQYF
TRBV18,TRBJ1-5,.,.,TGTGCCAGCTCACCTCCCGATGGGGATATGGCCCAGCATTTT,CASSPPDGDMAQHF
TRBV3-1/TRBV3-2,TRBJ1-3,.,.,TGTGCCAGCAGCCCCAATTCAGGGGCCGGAAACACCATATATTTT,CASSPNSGAGNTIYF
TRBV7-9,TRBJ1-5,.,once,TGTGCCAGCAGCTTAAATGCAGTTGGCCAGCCCCAGCATTTT,CASSLNAVGQPQHF
TRBV28,TRBJ2-3,TRBD1,.,TGTGCCAGCAGTGGGGCGGGACAGGGGATTTCAGATACGCAGTATTTT,CASSGAGQGISDTQYF
TRBV7-9,TRBJ2-3,.,.,TGTGCCAGCTTCTCTGGGAGCACAGATACGCAGTATTTT,CASFSGSTDTQYF
TRBV15,TRBJ2-7,TRBD1,.,TGTGCCACCAGCAGAGGGACAGGGAGAGCCTCCCGATACGAGCAGTACTTC,CATSRGTGRASRYEQYF
TRBV11-2,TRBJ2-3,TRBD1,once,TGTGCCAGCAGCTTTGAGCGGACAGGGCGGGATACGCAGTATTTT,CASSFERTGRDTQYF
TRBV25-1,TRBJ2-1,TRBD2,.,TGTGCCAGCACTCTGACTAGCGGGAGGTACAATGAGCAGTTCTTC,CASTLTSGRYNEQFF
TRBV4-1,TRBJ2-1,.,.,TGCGCCAGCAGCCGGGGTCACCGCTACAATGAGCAGTTCTTC,CASSRGHRYNEQFF
TRBV5-1,TRBJ2-1,TRBD2,once,TGCGCCAGCAGCTTGTTGTTAGCGGGAAGTGGCAATGAGCAGTTCTTC,CASSLLLAGSGNEQFF
TRBV7-2,TRBJ1-2,.,.,TGTGCCAGCAGCTCGACAGCGAGTAACTATGGCTACACCTTC,CASSSTASNYGYTF
TRBV5-4,TRBJ2-7,.,.,TGTGCCAGCAGCTTGGGCCCAGACCACTCCTACGAGCAGTACTTC,CASSLGPDHSYEQYF
TRBV10-3,TRBJ1-2,TRBD1,.,TGTGCCATCAGTATCGGCCCTTCCGGGACAGCTAACTATGGCTACACCTTC,CAISIGPSGTANYGYTF
TRBV11-2,TRBJ1-5,.,.,TGTGCCAGCAGCTTAACCCCAGGGTACCATCAGCCCCAGCATTTT,CASSLTPGYHQPQHF
TRBV28,TRBJ1-1,.,.,TGTGCCAGCAGTTTACGCCCACGTACATGGCTCAGGAACACTGAAGCTTTCTTT,CASSLRPRTWLRNTEAFF
TRBV19,TRBJ2-1,.,.,TGTGCCAGTAGTATAGAGCCAGAAACCGCGGAGCAGTTCTTC,CASSIEPETAEQFF